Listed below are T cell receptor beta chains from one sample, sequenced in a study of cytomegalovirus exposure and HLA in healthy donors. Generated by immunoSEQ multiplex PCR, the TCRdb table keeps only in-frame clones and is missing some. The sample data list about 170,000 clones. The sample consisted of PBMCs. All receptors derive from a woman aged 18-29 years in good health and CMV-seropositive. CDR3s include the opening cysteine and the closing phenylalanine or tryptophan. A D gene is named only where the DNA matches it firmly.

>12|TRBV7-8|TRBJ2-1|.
TGTGCCAGCAGCATTAACAGGGACGGGCAGTTCTTC
CASSINRDGQFF
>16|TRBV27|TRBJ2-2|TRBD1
TGTGCCAGCAGTATCGGTCGGACAGGGAGTTCCGGGGAGCTGTTTTTT
CASSIGRTGSSGELFF
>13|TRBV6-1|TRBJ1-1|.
TGTGCCAGCAGTGAAGCACCGGAGACTGAAGCTTTCTTT
CASSEAPETEAFF
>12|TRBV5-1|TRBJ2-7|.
TGCGCCAGCAGCCCGGGGAGCTACGAGCAGTACTTC
CASSPGSYEQYF
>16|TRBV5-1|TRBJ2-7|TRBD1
TGCGCCAGCAGCTTGGCGCGGGCAGGGGGCTCCTACGAGCAGTACTTC
CASSLARAGGSYEQYF
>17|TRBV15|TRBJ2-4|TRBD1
TGTGCCACCAGCAGAGTAAGGACAGGGGTGGCCAAAAACATTCAGTACTTC
CATSRVRTGVAKNIQYF
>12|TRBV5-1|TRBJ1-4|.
TGCGCCAGCAGACAGGACGCTGAAAAACTGTTTTTT
CASRQDAEKLFF
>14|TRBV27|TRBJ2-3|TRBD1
TGTGCCAGTAGAAAGACAGGGAGCACAGATACGCAGTATTTT
CASRKTGSTDTQYF
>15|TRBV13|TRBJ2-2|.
TGTGCCAGCAGCCCCCCTACGAGGAAGGACGGGGAGCTGTTTTTT
CASSPPTRKDGELFF
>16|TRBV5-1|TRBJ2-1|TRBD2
TGCGCCAGCAGCTTGACTACCGGGACTAGCGGCAATGAGCAGTTCTTC
CASSLTTGTSGNEQFF
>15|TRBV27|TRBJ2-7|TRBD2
TGTGCCAGCAGTTTGGCGGGACTAGCGGGCTACGAGCAGTACTTC
CASSLAGLAGYEQYF
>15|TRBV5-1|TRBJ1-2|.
TGCGCCAGCAGCCTTAACCCCCGTAAGGGGGATGGCTACACCTTC
CASSLNPRKGDGYTF
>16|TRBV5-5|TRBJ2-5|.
TGTGCCAGCAGCCTTTCCGTATCTAGCTTCCAAGAGACCCAGTACTTC
CASSLSVSSFQETQYF
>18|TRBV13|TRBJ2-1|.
TGTGCCAGCAGCCCCAGCGGCACAATCCCGTACTCCTACAATGAGCAGTTCTTC
CASSPSGTIPYSYNEQFF
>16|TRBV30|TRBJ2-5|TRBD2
TGTGCCTGGAGCACTGGGACTAGCGGACTTCAAGAGACCCAGTACTTC
CAWSTGTSGLQETQYF
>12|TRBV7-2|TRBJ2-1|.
TGTGCCAGCAGCCCTAACGCGGAAAACCACTTCTTC
CASSPNAENHFF
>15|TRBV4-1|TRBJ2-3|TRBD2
TGCGCCAGCAGCCAGTGGGGGACTACAACAGATACGCAGTATTTT
CASSQWGTTTDTQYF
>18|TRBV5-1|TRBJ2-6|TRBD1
TGCGCCAGCAGCACTCAGGGGGCCCAGAGCTCTGGGGCCAACGTCCTGACTTTC
CASSTQGAQSSGANVLTF
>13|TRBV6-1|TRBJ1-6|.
TGTGCCAGCAGTGAACTTCCTTCGGCACCCCTCCACTTT
CASSELPSAPLHF
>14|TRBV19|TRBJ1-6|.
TGTGCCAGTAGTATCGAGGGGAGGTATTCACCCCTCCACTTT
CASSIEGRYSPLHF
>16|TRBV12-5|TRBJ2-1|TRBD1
TGTGCTAGTGGTTTGGTACAGGGGACAGGAGACAATGAGCAGTTCTTC
CASGLVQGTGDNEQFF
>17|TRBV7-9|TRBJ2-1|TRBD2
TGTGCCAGCAGTTCCCGGTGGGAGGGCGCGGCCTACAATGAGCAGTTCTTC
CASSSRWEGAAYNEQFF
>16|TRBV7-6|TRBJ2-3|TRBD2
TGTGCCAGCAGCTTAGTGGCTAGCGGGAGCACAGATACGCAGTATTTT
CASSLVASGSTDTQYF
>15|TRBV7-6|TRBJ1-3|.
TGTGCCAGCAGCCCCTTCGAGTACTCTGGAAACACCATATATTTT
CASSPFEYSGNTIYF
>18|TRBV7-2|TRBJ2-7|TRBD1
TGTGCCAGCAGCTTAGTCCTCGGAAGATTAACAGGGGGCGTGGAGCAGTACTTC
CASSLVLGRLTGGVEQYF
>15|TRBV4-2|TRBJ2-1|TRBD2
TGTGCCAGCAGCCGAGATAGCGGGGCCTACAATGAGCAGTTCTTC
CASSRDSGAYNEQFF
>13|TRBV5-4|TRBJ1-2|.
TGTGCCAGCAGCTTGAACGGGGGTTATGGCTACACCTTC
CASSLNGGYGYTF
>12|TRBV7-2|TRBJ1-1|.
TGTGCCAGCAGCCCCCCACAGGGAGAAGCTTTCTTT
CASSPPQGEAFF
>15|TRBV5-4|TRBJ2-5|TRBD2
TGTGCCAGCAGCTTGGAGGCGGGAGCCGGGGAGACCCAGTACTTC
CASSLEAGAGETQYF
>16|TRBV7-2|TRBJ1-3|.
TGTGCCAGCAGCTTACCTCCTACAGTCTCTGGAAACACCATATATTTT
CASSLPPTVSGNTIYF
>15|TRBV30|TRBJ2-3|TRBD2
TGTGCCTGGATGAGGGCGGGAGGTGGAACAGATACGCAGTATTTT
CAWMRAGGGTDTQYF
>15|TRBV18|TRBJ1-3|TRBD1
TGTGCCAGCTCACCATCGACAGGGGAAGGAAACACCATATATTTT
CASSPSTGEGNTIYF
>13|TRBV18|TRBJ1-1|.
TGTGCCAGCTCACCTACAGGGAACACTGAAGCTTTCTTT
CASSPTGNTEAFF
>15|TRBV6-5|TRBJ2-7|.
TGTGCCAGCAGTTGGTGGGTGGGAGACCACTACGAGCAGTACTTC
CASSWWVGDHYEQYF